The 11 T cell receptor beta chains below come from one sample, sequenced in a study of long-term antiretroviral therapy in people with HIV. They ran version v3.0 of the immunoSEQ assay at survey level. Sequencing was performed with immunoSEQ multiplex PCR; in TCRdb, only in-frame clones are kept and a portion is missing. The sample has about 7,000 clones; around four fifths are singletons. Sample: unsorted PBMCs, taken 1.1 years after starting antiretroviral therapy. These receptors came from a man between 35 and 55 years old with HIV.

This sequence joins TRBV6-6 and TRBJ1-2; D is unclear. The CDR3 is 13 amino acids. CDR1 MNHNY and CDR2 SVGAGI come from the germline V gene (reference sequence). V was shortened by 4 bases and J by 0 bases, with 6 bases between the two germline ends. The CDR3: CASSSVSNYGYTF. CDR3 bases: TGTGCCAGCAGTTCAGTCTCTAACTATGGCTACACCTTC.

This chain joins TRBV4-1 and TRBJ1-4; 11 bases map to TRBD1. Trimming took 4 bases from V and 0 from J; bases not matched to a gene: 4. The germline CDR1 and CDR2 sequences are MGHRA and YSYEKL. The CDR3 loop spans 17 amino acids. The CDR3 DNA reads TGCGCCAGCAGCCCCGGACAGGGGGCTGCAACTAATGAAAAACTGTTTTTT. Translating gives CASSPGQGAATNEKLFF.

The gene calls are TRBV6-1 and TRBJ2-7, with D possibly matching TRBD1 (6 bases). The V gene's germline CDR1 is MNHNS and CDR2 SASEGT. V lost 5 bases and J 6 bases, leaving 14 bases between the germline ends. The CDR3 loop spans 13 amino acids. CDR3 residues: CASSLGRTVEQYF. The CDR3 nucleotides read TGTGCCAGCAGTTTGGGGCGGACAGTCGAGCAGTACTTC.

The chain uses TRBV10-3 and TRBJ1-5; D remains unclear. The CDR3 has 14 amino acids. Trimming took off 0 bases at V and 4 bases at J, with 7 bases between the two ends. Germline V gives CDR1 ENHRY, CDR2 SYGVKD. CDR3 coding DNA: TGTGCCATCAGTGAGTCTAACTTAAATCAGCCCCAGCATTTT. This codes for CAISESNLNQPQHF.

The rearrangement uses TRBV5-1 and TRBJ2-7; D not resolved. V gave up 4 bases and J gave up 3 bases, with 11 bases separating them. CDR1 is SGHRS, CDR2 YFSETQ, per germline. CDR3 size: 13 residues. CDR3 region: CASSLDISYEQYF. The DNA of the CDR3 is TGCGCCAGCAGCCTCGACATAAGCTACGAGCAGTACTTC.

The chain's CDR3 is CASSERPGSLSGANVLTF. The DNA of the CDR3 is TGTGCCAGCAGTGAAAGGCCAGGGTCACTTTCTGGGGCCAACGTCCTGACTTTC. The rearrangement joins TRBV6-1 to TRBJ2-6, with a weak D call TRBD1 (5 bases). With 2 bases removed from V and 1 base from J, the gap between germline ends came to 15 bases. Germline V gene data show CDR1 as MNHNS and CDR2 as SASEGT. The CDR3 has 18 residues.

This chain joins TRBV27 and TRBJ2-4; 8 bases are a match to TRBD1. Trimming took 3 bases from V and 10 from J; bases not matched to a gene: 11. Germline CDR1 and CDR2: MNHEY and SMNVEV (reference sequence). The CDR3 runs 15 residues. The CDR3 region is CASSFDGQGSGIQYF. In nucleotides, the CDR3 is TGTGCCAGCAGTTTTGATGGACAGGGCTCAGGGATTCAGTACTTC.

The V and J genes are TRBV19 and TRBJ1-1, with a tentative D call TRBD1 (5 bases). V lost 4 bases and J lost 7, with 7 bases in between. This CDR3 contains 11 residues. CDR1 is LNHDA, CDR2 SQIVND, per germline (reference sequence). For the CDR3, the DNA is TGTGCCAGTAGTAGGGGGAGTGAAGCTTTCTTT. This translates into CASSRGSEAFF.

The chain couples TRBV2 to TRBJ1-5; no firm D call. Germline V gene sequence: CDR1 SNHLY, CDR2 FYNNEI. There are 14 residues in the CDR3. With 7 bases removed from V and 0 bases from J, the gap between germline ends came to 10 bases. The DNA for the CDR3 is TGTGCCAGCATTGGGAGCAATAGCAATCAGCCCCAGCATTTT. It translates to CASIGSNSNQPQHF. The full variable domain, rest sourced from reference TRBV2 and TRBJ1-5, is EPEVTQTPSHQVTQMGQEVILRCVPISNHLYFYWYRQILGQKVEFLVSFYNNEISEKSEIFDDQFSVERPDGSNFTLKIRSTKLEDSAMYFCASIGSNSNQPQHFGDGTRLSIL.

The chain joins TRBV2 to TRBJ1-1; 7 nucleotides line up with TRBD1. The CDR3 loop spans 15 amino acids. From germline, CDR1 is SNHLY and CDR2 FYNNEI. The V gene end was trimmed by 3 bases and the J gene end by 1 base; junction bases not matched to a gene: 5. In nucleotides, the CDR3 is TGTGCCAGCAGTGAGGGAGGGGGCTGGAACACTGAAGCTTTCTTT. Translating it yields CASSEGGGWNTEAFF.

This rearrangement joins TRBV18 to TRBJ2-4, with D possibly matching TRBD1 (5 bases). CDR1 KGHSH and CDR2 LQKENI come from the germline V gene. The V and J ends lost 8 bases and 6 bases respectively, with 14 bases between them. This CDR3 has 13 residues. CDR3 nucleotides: TGTGCCAGCCGTCAGTCCCAGGGAAACATTCAGTACTTC. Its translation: CASRQSQGNIQYF.